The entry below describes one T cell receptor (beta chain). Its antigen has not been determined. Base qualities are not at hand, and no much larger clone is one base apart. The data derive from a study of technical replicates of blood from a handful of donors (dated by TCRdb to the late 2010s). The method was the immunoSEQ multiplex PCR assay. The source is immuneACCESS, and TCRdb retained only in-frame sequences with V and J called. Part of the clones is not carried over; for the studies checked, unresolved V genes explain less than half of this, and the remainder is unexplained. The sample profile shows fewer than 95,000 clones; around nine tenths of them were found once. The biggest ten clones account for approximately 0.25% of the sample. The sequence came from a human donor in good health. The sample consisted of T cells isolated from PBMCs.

The CDR3 protein is CASSRRSGSDEQFF. The DNA sequence follows: TGTGCCAGCAGCCGGAGGAGCGGGAGCGATGAGCAGTTCTTC. The V gene is TRBV5-6 and the J gene is TRBJ2-1, and 8 junction bases match TRBD2. Taken from cysteine to phenylalanine, the CDR3 has 14 residues. Solely the CDR3 DNA is kept, with 42 bases framed from the first base. The germline V gene specifies SGHDT as CDR1 and YYEEEE as CDR2. V lost 4 bases and J lost 8 bases, and the count of bases not matched to a germline gene is 8.